Detailed here is one T cell receptor (beta chain). Its cognate antigen has yet to be identified. Base qualities are missing; no much larger clone stands one base away. The immunoSEQ Assay, a bias-controlled multiplex PCR, was used to amplify TCRbeta CDR3 regions from genomic DNA. The original methods were these. The number of nucleated cells in each sample was estimated by amplification of reference gene primers within the assay. Sequence reads were collapsed and filtered to measure the absolute abundance of every unique TCRbeta CDR3 rearrangement. For each sample, productive Simpson clonality was calculated by taking the square root of Simpson's diversity index across productive rearrangements. Drawn from immuneACCESS, this table holds only the in-frame rearrangements with V and J called that TCRdb kept. Clones are partly lost; checked studies trace under half to an unresolved V gene and leave the rest unexplained. V, J and clone size derive from that table, while D and trimming were established from the DNA sequence. Recorded for this sample are approximately 220,000 clones; about nine tenths of them occurred a single time. The ten largest clones capture 2.5% to 3% of the sample.

This sample stems from a study of blood T cell repertoires in COVID-19 (dated by TCRdb to 2018 to 2021). Turning to the overall study: The collaborator samples originated in the United States, Italy and Spain and spanned the acute and convalescent phases of COVID-19. The prospective study material was composed of cDNA or gDNA derived from T cells, B-cell-depleted T cells, or PBMCs. The dataset comprised deeply sampled blood TCRbeta repertoires from subjects exposed to, actively infected with, or recovered from COVID-19. A freely available public database, intended as a resource for researchers studying the immune response to SARS-CoV-2, is where the repertoires were released. The samples were drawn from two sources: the first 160 participants of the ongoing ImmuneRACE study, and 1,254 subjects contributed by 6 global collaborators. Nearly every sample came with metadata listing a de-identified subject ID, COVID-19 status, age in years and sex. HLA class I and class II types, where available, came from metadata supplied by the sample provider rather than from assay-based typing.

Enrolling through a virtual design, the prospective study's participants ranged in age from roughly 18 to 90 years and lived across roughly 23 United States geographic areas. In the prospective study, cohorts were assigned on the basis of participant-reported clinical history obtained from a screening survey and a study questionnaire. Mobile phlebotomists in the prospective study collected whole blood, serum and a nasopharyngeal or oropharyngeal swab from every participant. Additional blood draws and questionnaires over a roughly two-month period could optionally be provided by prospective study participants. Before DNA extraction, prospective study blood samples were shipped either frozen or at room temperature. From the cysteine up to the phenylalanine, the CDR3 has a length of 14 residues. This entry keeps only the CDR3 DNA: 42 bases, framed from base 1. The CDR1 and CDR2 encoded by the germline V gene (reference sequence) are GTSNPN and SVGIG. V is pared back by 4 bases and J by 4 bases, with 14 bases lying between the germline termini.

Study-level results and caveats: How much clinical and demographic metadata was included differed by source and by participant, and the metadata was provided uncurated.

The TCR sequence derives from a woman between 25 and 40 years old with acute COVID-19. The chain is assembled from TRBV30 and TRBJ1-5; the D region possibly corresponds to TRBD1 (5 bases align). The specimen was PBMCs or T cells enriched from blood (not recorded which). Here is the DNA: TGTGCCTGGAAACCCCTCGGGGGGAATCAGCCCCAGCATTTT. The resulting protein is CAWKPLGGNQPQHF.